These 28 T cell receptor beta chains were sequenced from one sample in a study of OX40 agonist ivuxolimab in advanced cancers. The assay was immunoSEQ multiplex PCR, and TCRdb's table has in-frame clones only and misses some. The sample gives over 30,000 clones, 80% to 85% of which show up once; 20% to 30% is in the top ten. The sequencing here drew on CD4+ or CD8+ T cells sorted from blood, taken in a trial of the OX40 agonist ivuxolimab. These receptors all come from an adult with an advanced solid tumor such as melanoma, head and neck, liver or kidney cancer.

This clone showed up just a few times. The V gene is TRBV11-3, the J gene TRBJ1-6; unclear D gene. Germline assignment: CDR1 SGHNT and CDR2 YENEEA. The CDR3 has 15 residues. Trimming shortened V by 2 bases and J by 5 bases, and 10 bases separated the two germline ends. The CDR3 nucleotides are TGTGCCAGCAGCTTAAGATGGGGTCATAATTCACCCCTCCACTTT. Residues: CASSLRWGHNSPLHF.

This clone has only a few counts. This chain links TRBV5-5 with TRBJ1-1; possibly TRBD1 for D (6 bases). With 2 bases removed from V and 0 bases from J, the gap between germline ends came to 11 bases. The CDR3 sequence is 15 residues long. Germline loops: CDR1 SGHKS, CDR2 YYEKEE (reference sequence). CDR3: CASSFFGQLNTEAFF. The CDR3, as DNA: TGTGCCAGCAGCTTTTTTGGACAGCTGAACACTGAAGCTTTCTTT.

V gene TRBV9 combines with J gene TRBJ1-1; possible D gene TRBD1, 5 bases. Germline V CDR1 and CDR2: SGDLS, YYNGEE. The V and J ends lost 0 bases and 1 base respectively, with 16 bases between them. The CDR3 has 17 amino acids. CDR3 nucleotides: TGTGCCAGCAGCGTAGAACCCAGGGAAAGGGGGAACACTGAAGCTTTCTTT. Translating gives CASSVEPRERGNTEAFF.

The V call is TRBV19, the J call TRBJ1-2; a weak D match, TRBD1 (5 bases). Germline V lookup: CDR1 LNHDA, CDR2 SQIVND (reference sequence). V was trimmed by 4 bases and J by 2 bases, leaving 14 bases between them. The CDR3 has 15 amino acids. Here the CDR3 reads CASSTVVGLNYGYTF. CDR3 nucleotide sequence: TGTGCCAGTAGTACGGTGGTGGGGCTCAACTATGGCTACACCTTC. Full variable domain (outside the CDR3, taken from reference TRBV19 and TRBJ1-2): DGGITQSPKYLFRKEGQNVTLSCEQNLNHDAMYWYRQDPGQGLRLIYYSQIVNDFQKGDIAEGYSVSREKKESFPLTVTSAQKNPTAFYLCASSTVVGLNYGYTFGSGTRLTVV.

Points on this clone: The same CDR3 arises from other DNA sequences in this sample as well. The genes are TRBV5-1 and TRBJ2-1; 8 nucleotides align to TRBD2. V shed 5 bases, J shed 4 bases, and the junction held 5 bases outside the gene matches. Germline CDR1 and CDR2: SGHRS and YFSETQ. The CDR3 spans 14 residues. The CDR3 DNA sequence: TGCGCCAGCAGTAGCAGCGGGGGTTACAATGAGCAGTTCTTC. Translating gives CASSSSGGYNEQFF.

Comments on this clone: The same CDR3 also results from other DNA sequences found in this sample. The rearrangement joins TRBV4-1 to TRBJ2-7; D is possibly TRBD1 or TRBD2 (6 bases each). The CDR3 extends over 14 amino acids. The V gene's germline CDR1 is MGHRA and CDR2 YSYEKL. V lost 0 bases to trimming and J lost 1 base, with 7 bases between them. CDR3 coding DNA: TGCGCCAGCAGCCAAGAAGGGGGGTCCTACGAGCAGTACTTC. This encodes CASSQEGGSYEQYF.

This clone was found a few times. The rearrangement links TRBV10-3 to TRBJ2-1; 8 bases align to TRBD2. V was pared by 6 bases and J by 6 bases, with 16 bases of the junction left unmatched. In germline, CDR1 is ENHRY, CDR2 SYGVKD. The CDR3 is 17 residues long. The CDR3 sequence: CAISVAPVSGSSNEQFF. DNA for the CDR3: TGTGCCATCAGCGTCGCCCCCGTCAGCGGGAGTTCCAATGAGCAGTTCTTC.

This clone has just one count. The chain carries TRBV5-1 and TRBJ2-7, with D uncertain. Germline CDR1 is SGHRS and CDR2 is YFSETQ. This CDR3 is built from 12 residues. Trimming removed 0 bases at V and 5 bases at J, with 6 bases between. The CDR3 bases are TGCGCCAGCAGCTTGGCGGAGAACGAGCAGTACTTC. Residues: CASSLAENEQYF.

This clone was seen a handful of times. V gene TRBV9 combines with J gene TRBJ2-1, with 7 nucleotides matching TRBD1. V was pared by 0 bases and J by 2 bases, with 11 bases of the junction left unmatched. Germline V lookup: CDR1 SGDLS, CDR2 YYNGEE. The CDR3 spans 18 residues. The DNA of the CDR3 is TGTGCCAGCAGCGTAGCCTCCGGACAGGATTTCACCTACAATGAGCAGTTCTTC. As protein: CASSVASGQDFTYNEQFF.

The chain couples TRBV29-1 to TRBJ2-5; the D gene is possibly TRBD1 (6 bases). There are 14 residues in the CDR3. Germline CDR1 reads SQVTM; CDR2 reads ANQGSEA. The germline V and J ends were trimmed by 5 bases and 3 bases, with 16 bases remaining between them. CDR3 coding DNA: TGCAGCGTTCCCTGGTCAGGGGAGAAAGAGACCCAGTACTTC. Its translation is CSVPWSGEKETQYF.

The CDR3 spells CASSLGSSYGYTF. CDR3 sequence (DNA): TGTGCCAGCAGTTTAGGCAGCTCCTATGGCTACACCTTC. The chain combines TRBV28 with TRBJ1-2; D not resolved. The CDR3 totals 13 residues. Germline assignment: CDR1 MDHEN and CDR2 SYDVKM. Trimming removed 2 bases from V and 4 bases from J, with 8 bases in between.

J is TRBJ2-3 and V is TRBV18; TRBD2 aligns across 9 bases. V trimming: 2 bases; J trimming: 6 bases; junction bases outside the gene matches: 12. The germline V gene encodes CDR1 KGHSH and CDR2 LQKENI. The CDR3 has 17 amino acids. CDR3 residues: CASSPAPAGGRKDTQYF. The CDR3 nucleotides read TGTGCCAGCTCACCAGCCCCAGCGGGGGGAAGAAAGGATACGCAGTATTTT.

The chain carries TRBV7-9 and TRBJ2-5; D is undetermined. Germline loops: CDR1 SEHNR, CDR2 FQNEAQ (reference sequence). V was trimmed by 5 bases and J by 1 base, leaving 14 bases between them. The CDR3 length is 15 residues. Here the CDR3 DNA reads TGTGCCAGCAGCCCCCCGGTGAGGTCCCAAGAGACCCAGTACTTC. This sequence encodes CASSPPVRSQETQYF.

This rearrangement joins TRBV28 to TRBJ2-1; D tentatively fits TRBD1 or TRBD2 (8 bases each). V was cut by 7 bases and J by 2 bases, with 18 bases left in between. The CDR3 sequence is 16 residues long. CDR1 and CDR2 (germline): MDHEN, SYDVKM. CDR3 coding DNA: TGTGCCAGCAATAGACAGGGGCGGGGGGCCTACAATGAGCAGTTCTTC. This encodes CASNRQGRGAYNEQFF.

The chain employs TRBV13 and TRBJ2-7; the match to TRBD2 covers 8 bases. The V segment lost 7 bases and the J segment 4 bases; nucleotides outside the gene matches: 15. The CDR3 is 16 residues long. Germline values: CDR1 PRHDT, CDR2 FYEKMQ (reference sequence). The CDR3 spells CASTTGGVAGRYEQYF. The DNA of the CDR3 is TGTGCCAGCACGACCGGGGGGGTTGCGGGTAGATACGAGCAGTACTTC.

This sequence joins TRBV18 and TRBJ2-2, with TRBD1 as a possible D gene (6 bases). The ends were cut back, 4 bases at V and 0 bases at J, with 9 bases in the middle. Germline V lookup: CDR1 KGHSH, CDR2 LQKENI. CDR3 length equals 15 residues. CDR3 bases: TGTGCCAGCTCACTCGGGACAACGAACACCGGGGAGCTGTTTTTT. It translates to CASSLGTTNTGELFF.

The rearrangement joins TRBV29-1 to TRBJ2-7; D is unresolved. V lost 0 bases, J lost 2 bases, and 11 bases lay in between. This CDR3 comprises 14 residues. Germline V gene lookup returns CDR1 SQVTM and CDR2 ANQGSEA. The CDR3 sequence: CSVEDLDHPYEQYF. DNA for the CDR3: TGCAGCGTTGAAGATCTTGACCACCCCTACGAGCAGTACTTC.

The rearrangement joins TRBV7-6 to TRBJ2-1; D gene uncertain. V dropped 1 base and J dropped 8 bases, with 15 bases sitting between them. Germline loops: CDR1 SGHVS, CDR2 FNYEAQ. The CDR3 extends over 15 amino acids. Here the CDR3 reads CASSLGSGPIDEQFF. DNA for the CDR3: TGTGCCAGCAGCTTAGGGTCAGGTCCGATCGATGAGCAGTTCTTC.

The rearrangement links TRBV9 to TRBJ2-1; D perhaps matches TRBD2 (6 bases). The V end was cut by 4 bases, the J end by 4 bases, with 12 bases between. Germline CDR1 and CDR2: SGDLS and YYNGEE. This CDR3 spans 14 amino acids. CDR3: CASSPWGEYNEQFF. DNA of the CDR3: TGTGCCAGCAGCCCCTGGGGGGAATACAATGAGCAGTTCTTC.

CDR3 coding DNA: TGTGCCAGCAGTCTGACAGGGGGAGGTGAAAAACTGTTTTTT. Its translation is CASSLTGGGEKLFF. This chain links TRBV28 with TRBJ1-4; the match to TRBD1 covers 9 bases. Germline V gene sequence: CDR1 MDHEN, CDR2 SYDVKM. The length of the CDR3 is 14 residues. The V gene end was trimmed by 5 bases and the J gene end by 7 bases; junction bases not matched to a gene: 5.

The V call is TRBV28, the J call TRBJ2-1; D is possibly TRBD1 (6 bases). Deletions cut 6 bases from V and 4 bases from J, with 22 bases between. The CDR3 covers 17 residues. Germline CDR1 MDHEN, CDR2 SYDVKM. CDR3 protein: CASSEVGASPVYNEQFF. In DNA, the CDR3 is TGTGCCAGCAGCGAAGTGGGGGCTAGCCCCGTATACAATGAGCAGTTCTTC.

This chain links TRBV19 with TRBJ1-2; the match to TRBD1 covers 7 bases. Germline loops: CDR1 LNHDA, CDR2 SQIVND (reference sequence). The CDR3 is made up of 16 amino acids. V lost 3 bases, J lost 0 bases, and 7 bases stayed unmatched. The CDR3 DNA reads TGTGCCAGTAGTATCGGACAGGACTACACTAACTATGGCTACACCTTC. This gives the protein CASSIGQDYTNYGYTF.

Written as DNA, the CDR3 is TGTGCCAGCAGCGTAGGGACAATAAACACCGGGGAGCTGTTTTTT. Residues: CASSVGTINTGELFF. The V gene is TRBV9, the J gene TRBJ2-2; a weak D match, TRBD1 (5 bases). V lost 0 bases, J lost 2 bases, and 8 bases lay in between. This CDR3 is 15 amino acids long. Germline assignment: CDR1 SGDLS and CDR2 YYNGEE.

This chain links TRBV27 with TRBJ2-3, with 9 positions matching TRBD1. Germline CDR1 reads MNHEY; CDR2 reads SMNVEV (reference sequence). The trim removed 5 bases at V and 5 bases at J, leaving 8 bases unmatched. The CDR3 is made up of 15 amino acids. CDR3 sequence: CASSTRQGGGDTQYF. The CDR3, as DNA: TGTGCCAGCAGTACCCGACAGGGGGGTGGAGATACGCAGTATTTT.

In this sample, this clone turned up once. The V gene is TRBV6-7, the J gene TRBJ1-1, with TRBD1 as a possible D gene (5 bases). TRBV6-7 is assigned to the ORF class and has an uncertain function. Trimming shortened V by 7 bases and J by 0 bases, and 12 bases separated the two germline ends. This CDR3 spans 14 amino acids. The CDR3 nucleotides are TGTGCCAGCACCCCGGGACGGTTGAACACTGAAGCTTTCTTT. Translation gives CASTPGRLNTEAFF.

Concerning this clone: This same CDR3 is encoded by further DNA sequences in the sample. J is TRBJ2-1 and V is TRBV19; 10 nucleotides match TRBD2. The trim removed 5 bases at V and 3 bases at J, leaving 10 bases unmatched. This CDR3 is built from 17 residues. Germline loops: CDR1 LNHDA, CDR2 SQIVND (reference sequence). CDR3 sequence reads: CASSLTSGDILYNEQFF. The CDR3 nucleotides read TGTGCCAGTAGTCTTACTAGCGGGGATATCCTCTACAATGAGCAGTTCTTC.

V usage is TRBV14 and J usage is TRBJ2-7, with D uncertain. Germline V gene sequence: CDR1 SGHDN, CDR2 FVKESK. The CDR3 extends over 13 amino acids. V was shortened by 3 bases and J by 4 bases, with 10 bases between the two germline ends. In DNA, the CDR3 is TGTGCCAGCAGCCACCCGCGTCGGTACGAGCAGTACTTC. Amino acids: CASSHPRRYEQYF.

The chain has TRBV6-4 and TRBJ2-3; 7 nucleotides align to TRBD2. The CDR3 is made up of 16 amino acids. CDR1 and CDR2 (germline): MRHNA, SNTAGT. J gave up 0 bases and V 3 bases, and 6 bases lay outside the gene matches. In DNA form, the CDR3 reads TGTGCCAGCAGTGAGTCAGCGGGGTTTAGCACAGATACGCAGTATTTT. It specifies CASSESAGFSTDTQYF.